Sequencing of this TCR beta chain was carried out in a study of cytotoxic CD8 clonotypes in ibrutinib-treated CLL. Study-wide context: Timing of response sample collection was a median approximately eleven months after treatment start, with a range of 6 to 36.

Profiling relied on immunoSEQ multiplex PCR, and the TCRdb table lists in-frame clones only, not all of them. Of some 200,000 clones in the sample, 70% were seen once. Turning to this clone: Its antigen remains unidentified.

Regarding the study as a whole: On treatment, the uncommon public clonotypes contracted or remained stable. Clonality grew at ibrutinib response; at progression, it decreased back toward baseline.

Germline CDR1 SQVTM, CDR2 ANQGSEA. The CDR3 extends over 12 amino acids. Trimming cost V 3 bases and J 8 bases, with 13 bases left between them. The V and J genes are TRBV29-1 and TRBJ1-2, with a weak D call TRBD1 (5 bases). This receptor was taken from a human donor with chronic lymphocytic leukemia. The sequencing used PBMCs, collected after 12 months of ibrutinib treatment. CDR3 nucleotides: TGCAGCGTTGAGAGGGGTGTAGGCGGCTACACCTTC. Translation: CSVERGVGGYTF.